Listed here are 6 T cell receptor beta chains from one sample, sequenced in a study of OX40 agonist ivuxolimab in advanced cancers. The method was immunoSEQ multiplex PCR; TCRdb's version includes in-frame clones alone and lacks a portion of them. The table has fewer than 70,000 clones, around 87% seen once. The specimen comprised CD4+ or CD8+ T cells sorted from blood, sampled in a trial of the OX40 agonist ivuxolimab. These receptor sequences come from an adult with an advanced solid tumor such as melanoma, head and neck, liver or kidney cancer.

This clone has only a few counts. A read error may produce the germline difference seen at one junction end. The chain uses TRBV6-6 and TRBJ1-6; TRBD1 matches at 7 bases. The CDR3 runs 13 residues. Germline V CDR1 and CDR2: MNHNY, SVGAGI (reference sequence). DNA for the CDR3: TGTGCCAACCGGACAGGACCGTATTCCCCCCTCCACTTT. This encodes CANRTGPYSPLHF.

The chain is built from TRBV18 and TRBJ2-1; D gene ambiguous. V lost 5 bases, J lost 7 bases, and 9 bases lay in between. Germline CDR1 KGHSH, CDR2 LQKENI. This CDR3 comprises 12 residues. CDR3 protein: CASSNGRNEQFF. DNA of the CDR3: TGTGCCAGCTCAAACGGACGGAATGAGCAGTTCTTC.

This clone was seen just once. The rearrangement uses TRBV7-3 and TRBJ1-2; a possible D gene is TRBD1 (5 bases). Trimming cost V 5 bases and J 2 bases, with 15 bases left between them. In germline, CDR1 is SGHTA, CDR2 FQGTGA. The CDR3 runs to 15 residues. The CDR3 is CASSPAGTANYGYTF. Here the CDR3 DNA reads TGTGCCAGCAGCCCCGCCGGGACGGCCAACTATGGCTACACCTTC.

The rearrangement joins TRBV5-1 to TRBJ1-1, with D possibly matching TRBD1 (5 bases). Germline V gene lookup returns CDR1 SGHRS and CDR2 YFSETQ. V was shortened by 3 bases and J by 2 bases, with 14 bases between the two germline ends. The CDR3 is 15 residues long. The CDR3 is CASSYLRGSNTEAFF. The DNA for the CDR3 is TGCGCCAGCAGCTACCTCCGGGGCTCCAACACTGAAGCTTTCTTT.

The chain recombines TRBV11-3 with TRBJ2-1, with 10 nucleotides matching TRBD2. Per germline, CDR1 SGHNT and CDR2 YENEEA. J lost 2 bases, V lost 5 bases, and 3 bases had no gene match. This CDR3 has 15 amino acids. CDR3 bases: TGTGCCAGCAGCCTACTAGCGGGACCCTACAATGAGCAGTTCTTC. This codes for CASSLLAGPYNEQFF.

The chain recombines TRBV28 with TRBJ1-2, with unresolved D. The CDR3 runs to 12 residues. The germline V and J ends were trimmed by 3 bases and 8 bases, with 10 bases remaining between them. CDR1 is MDHEN, CDR2 SYDVKM, per germline. CDR3 sequence (DNA): TGTGCCAGCAGTTTCGCCAGTTTAGGCTACACCTTC. Translated: CASSFASLGYTF.